This TCR beta chain emerged from a study of cytomegalovirus exposure and HLA in healthy donors. Study-wide points: The authors enumerated roughly 180 TCR beta chains as linked to cytomegalovirus. Subsequent analysis found a tendency for first-cohort TCR clusters to co-occur within the 95 to 150 validation repertoires. It was confirmed in vitro that a few of the CMV-associated chains were specific for CMV antigens.

The CDR3 is made up of 14 amino acids. V was cut by 0 bases and J by 6 bases, with 11 bases left in between. CDR1 and CDR2 (germline): SGDLS, YYNGEE. On this clone: What it binds is not known.

Assay used: immunoSEQ multiplex PCR; TCRdb lists only in-frame clones, some missing. The sample lists fewer than 140,000 clones, roughly nine tenths occurring once. The donors were members of the validation cohort comprising about 130 subjects, separate from the roughly 640-subject first cohort. Sequenced material: PBMCs. This sequence originates from a woman between 18 and 29 years old in good health and CMV-seropositive. V is TRBV9 and J is TRBJ2-3; unclear D gene. CDR3 DNA sequence: TGTGCCAGCAGCGTAGCCCAAACCCGGGATACGCAGTATTTT. This codes for CASSVAQTRDTQYF.